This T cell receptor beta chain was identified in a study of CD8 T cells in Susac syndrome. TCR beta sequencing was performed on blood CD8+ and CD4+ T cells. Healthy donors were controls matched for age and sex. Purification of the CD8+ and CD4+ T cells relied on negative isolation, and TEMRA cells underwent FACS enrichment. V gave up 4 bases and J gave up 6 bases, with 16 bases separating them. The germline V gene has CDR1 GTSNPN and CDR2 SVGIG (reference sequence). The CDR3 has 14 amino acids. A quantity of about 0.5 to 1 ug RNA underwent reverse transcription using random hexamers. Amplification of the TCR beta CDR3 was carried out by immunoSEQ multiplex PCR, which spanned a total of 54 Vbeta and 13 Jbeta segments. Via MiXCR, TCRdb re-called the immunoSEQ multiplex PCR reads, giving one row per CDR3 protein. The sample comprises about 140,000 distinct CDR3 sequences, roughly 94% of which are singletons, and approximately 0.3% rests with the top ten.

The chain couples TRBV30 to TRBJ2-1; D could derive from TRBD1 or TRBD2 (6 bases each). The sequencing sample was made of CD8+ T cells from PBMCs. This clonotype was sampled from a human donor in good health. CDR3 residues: CAWIWGARFNEQFF. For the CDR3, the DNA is TGTGCCTGGATATGGGGGGCCCGATTCAATGAGCAGTTCTTC.